This T cell receptor (beta chain) was recorded in a study of Tregs in tolerant kidney transplant recipients. Assay used: immunoSEQ multiplex PCR; TCRdb lists only in-frame clones, some missing. The profile covers tens of thousands of clones, with roughly nine tenths appearing a single time and around 0.38% taken by the ten largest. With V trimmed by 8 bases and J by 5 bases, 3 bases remained unmatched. Per the germline V gene, CDR1 is ENHRY and CDR2 is SYGVKD. The CDR3 consists of 13 residues. On this clone: The antigen is undetermined.

Unstimulated Tregs (CD4+CD25+CD127-) and CD4+CD25- non-Tregs were sorted from PBMCs. Study results and caveats: This study did not directly address biological reproducibility.

The chain has TRBV10-3 and TRBJ2-1, with 10 bases aligning to TRBD2. The starting material was CD4+ T cells from blood, obtained before the transplant. This TCR came from a human donor who received a combined kidney and bone marrow transplant. CDR3 DNA: TGTGCCATCGGACTAGCGGAACACAATGAGCAGTTCTTC. This codes for CAIGLAEHNEQFF.